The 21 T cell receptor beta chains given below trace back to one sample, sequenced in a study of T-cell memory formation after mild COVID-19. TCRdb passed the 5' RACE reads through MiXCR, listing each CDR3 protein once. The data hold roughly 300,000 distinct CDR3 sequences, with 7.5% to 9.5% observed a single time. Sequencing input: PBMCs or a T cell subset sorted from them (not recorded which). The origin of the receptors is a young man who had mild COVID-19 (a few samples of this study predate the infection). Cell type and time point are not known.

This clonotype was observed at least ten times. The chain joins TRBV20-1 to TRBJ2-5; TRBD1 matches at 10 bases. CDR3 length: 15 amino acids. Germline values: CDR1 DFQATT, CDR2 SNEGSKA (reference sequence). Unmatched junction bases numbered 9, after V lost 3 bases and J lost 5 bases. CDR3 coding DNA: TGCAGTGCTAGTTCCGGGACAGGGGTTGGGGAGACCCAGTACTTC. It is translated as CSASSGTGVGETQYF.

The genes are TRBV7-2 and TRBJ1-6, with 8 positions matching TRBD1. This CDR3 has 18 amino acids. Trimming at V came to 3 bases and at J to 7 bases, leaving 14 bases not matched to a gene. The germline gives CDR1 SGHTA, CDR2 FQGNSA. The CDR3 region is CASSLILSRGLGNSPLHF. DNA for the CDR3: TGTGCCAGCAGCTTGATCCTCTCCAGGGGGCTCGGGAATTCACCCCTCCACTTT.

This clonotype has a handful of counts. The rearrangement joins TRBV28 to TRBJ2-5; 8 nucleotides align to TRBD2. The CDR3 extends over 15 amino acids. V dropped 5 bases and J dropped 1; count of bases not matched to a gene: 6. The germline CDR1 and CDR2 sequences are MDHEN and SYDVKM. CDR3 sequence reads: CASSISTSGQETQYF. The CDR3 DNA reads TGTGCCAGCAGTATTTCTACTAGCGGCCAAGAGACCCAGTACTTC.

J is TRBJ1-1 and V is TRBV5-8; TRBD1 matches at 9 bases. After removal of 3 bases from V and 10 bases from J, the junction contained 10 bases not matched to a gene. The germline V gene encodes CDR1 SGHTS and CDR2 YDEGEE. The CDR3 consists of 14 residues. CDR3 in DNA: TGTGCCAGCAGCTCCGGGACAGGGCTGGGGGGAGCTTTCTTT. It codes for CASSSGTGLGGAFF.

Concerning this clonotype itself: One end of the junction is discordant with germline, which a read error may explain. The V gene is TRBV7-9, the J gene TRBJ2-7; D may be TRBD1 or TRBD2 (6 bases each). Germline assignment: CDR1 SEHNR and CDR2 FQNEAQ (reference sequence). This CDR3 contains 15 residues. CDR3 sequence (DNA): TGTGCCAGCAGCCTAGCCGACGGGGGCAGGTACGAGCAGTACTTC. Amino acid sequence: CASSLADGGRYEQYF.

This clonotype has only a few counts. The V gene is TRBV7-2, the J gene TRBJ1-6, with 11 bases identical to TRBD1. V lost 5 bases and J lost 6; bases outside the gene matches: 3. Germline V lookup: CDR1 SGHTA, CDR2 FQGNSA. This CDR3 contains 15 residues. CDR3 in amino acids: CASSRDRGSNSPLHF. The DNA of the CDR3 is TGTGCCAGCAGCCGGGACAGGGGGTCTAATTCACCCCTCCACTTT.

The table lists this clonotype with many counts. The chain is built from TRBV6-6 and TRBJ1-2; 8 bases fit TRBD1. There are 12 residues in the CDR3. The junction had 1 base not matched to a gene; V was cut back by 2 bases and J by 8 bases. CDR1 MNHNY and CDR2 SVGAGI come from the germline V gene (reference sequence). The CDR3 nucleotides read TGTGCCAGCAGTTACGACAGGGGCGGCTACACCTTC. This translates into CASSYDRGGYTF.

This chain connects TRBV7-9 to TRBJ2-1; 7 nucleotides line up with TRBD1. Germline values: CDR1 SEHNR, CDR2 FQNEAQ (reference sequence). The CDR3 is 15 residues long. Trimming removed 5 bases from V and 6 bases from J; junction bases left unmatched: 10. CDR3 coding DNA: TGTGCCAGCAGCATCCGACCGACAGGGATCAATGAGCAGTTCTTC. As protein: CASSIRPTGINEQFF.

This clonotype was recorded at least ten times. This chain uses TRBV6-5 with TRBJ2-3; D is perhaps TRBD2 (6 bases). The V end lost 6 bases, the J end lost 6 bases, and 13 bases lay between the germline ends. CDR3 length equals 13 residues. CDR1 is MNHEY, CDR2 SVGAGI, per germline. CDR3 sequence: CASSRGGEDTQYF. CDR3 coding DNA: TGTGCCAGCAGCCGAGGAGGGGAGGATACGCAGTATTTT.

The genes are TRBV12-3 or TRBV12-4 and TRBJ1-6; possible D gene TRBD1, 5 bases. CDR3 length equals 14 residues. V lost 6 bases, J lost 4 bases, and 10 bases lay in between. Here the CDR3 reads CASRGDGYNSPLHF. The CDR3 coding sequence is TGTGCCAGCAGAGGGGACGGATATAATTCACCCCTCCACTTT.

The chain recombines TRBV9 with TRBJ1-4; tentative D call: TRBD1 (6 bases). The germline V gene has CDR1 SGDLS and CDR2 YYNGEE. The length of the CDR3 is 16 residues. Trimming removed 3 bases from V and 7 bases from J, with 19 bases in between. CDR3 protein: CASSGPGGQTGEKLFF. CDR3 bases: TGTGCCAGCAGCGGCCCCGGGGGCCAAACGGGTGAAAAACTGTTTTTT.

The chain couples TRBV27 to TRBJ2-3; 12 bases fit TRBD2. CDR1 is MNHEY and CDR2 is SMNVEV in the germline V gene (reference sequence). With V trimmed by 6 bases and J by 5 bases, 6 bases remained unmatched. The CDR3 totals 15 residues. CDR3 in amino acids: CASRPSGGAVDTQYF. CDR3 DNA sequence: TGTGCCAGCAGACCTAGCGGGGGGGCGGTAGATACGCAGTATTTT.

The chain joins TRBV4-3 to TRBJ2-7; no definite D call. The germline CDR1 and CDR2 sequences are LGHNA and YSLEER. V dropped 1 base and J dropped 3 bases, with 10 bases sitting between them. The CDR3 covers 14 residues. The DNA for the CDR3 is TGCGCCAGCAGCCAAGGTACAAACCTCTACGAGCAGTACTTC. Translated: CASSQGTNLYEQYF.

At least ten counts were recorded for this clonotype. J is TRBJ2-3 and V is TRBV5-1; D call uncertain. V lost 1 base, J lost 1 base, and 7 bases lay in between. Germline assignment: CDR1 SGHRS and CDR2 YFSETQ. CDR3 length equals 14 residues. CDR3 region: CASSLLARTDTQYF. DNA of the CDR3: TGCGCCAGCAGCTTGTTGGCCCGCACAGATACGCAGTATTTT. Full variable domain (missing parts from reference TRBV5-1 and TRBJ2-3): KAGVTQTPRYLIKTRGQQVTLSCSPISGHRSVSWYQQTPGQGLQFLFEYFSETQRNKGNFPGRFSGRQFSNSRSEMNVSTLELGDSALYLCASSLLARTDTQYFGPGTRLTVL.

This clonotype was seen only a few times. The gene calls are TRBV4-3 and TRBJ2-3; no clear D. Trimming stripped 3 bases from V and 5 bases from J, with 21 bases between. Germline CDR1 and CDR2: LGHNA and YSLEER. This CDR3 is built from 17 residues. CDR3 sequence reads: CASSQGGRSRPGDTQYF. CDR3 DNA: TGCGCCAGCAGCCAGGGCGGTCGGTCAAGGCCGGGAGATACGCAGTATTTT.

DNA of the CDR3: TGCGCCAGCAGCTTGGTGGTAGCGGGGCCAGATACGCAGTATTTT. Protein product: CASSLVVAGPDTQYF. The V gene is TRBV5-1, the J gene TRBJ2-3, with 8 bases that match TRBD2. The CDR3 totals 15 residues. The V gene end was trimmed by 0 bases and the J gene end by 4 bases; junction bases not matched to a gene: 4. The germline V gene has CDR1 SGHRS and CDR2 YFSETQ.

Here the CDR3 reads CASSEGGGPTDTQYF. CDR3 nucleotide sequence: TGTGCCAGCAGTGAAGGCGGGGGGCCAACAGATACGCAGTATTTT. The chain recombines TRBV6-6 with TRBJ2-3; the match to TRBD2 covers 8 bases. Trimming removed 5 bases from V and 3 bases from J; junction bases left unmatched: 7. Per the germline V gene, CDR1 is MNHNY and CDR2 is SVGAGI (reference sequence). The CDR3 has 15 residues.

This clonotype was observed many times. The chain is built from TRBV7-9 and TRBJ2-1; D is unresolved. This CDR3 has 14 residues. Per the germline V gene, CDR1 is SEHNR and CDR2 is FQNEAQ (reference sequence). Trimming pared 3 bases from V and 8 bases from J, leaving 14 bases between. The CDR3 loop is CASSFQARSDEQFF. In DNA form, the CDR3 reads TGTGCCAGCAGCTTTCAGGCTAGGTCCGATGAGCAGTTCTTC.

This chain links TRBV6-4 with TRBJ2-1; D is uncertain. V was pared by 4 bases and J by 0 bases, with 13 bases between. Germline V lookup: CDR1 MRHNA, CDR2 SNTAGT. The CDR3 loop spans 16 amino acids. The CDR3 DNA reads TGTGCCAGCAGTGGAGGTGGGTCGGGCTCCTACAATGAGCAGTTCTTC. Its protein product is CASSGGGSGSYNEQFF.

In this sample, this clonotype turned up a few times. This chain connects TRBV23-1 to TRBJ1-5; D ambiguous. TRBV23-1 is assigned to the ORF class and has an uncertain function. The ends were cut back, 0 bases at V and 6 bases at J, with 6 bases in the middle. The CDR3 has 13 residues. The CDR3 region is CASSQSWTQPQHF. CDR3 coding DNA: TGCGCCAGCAGTCAATCGTGGACTCAGCCCCAGCATTTT.

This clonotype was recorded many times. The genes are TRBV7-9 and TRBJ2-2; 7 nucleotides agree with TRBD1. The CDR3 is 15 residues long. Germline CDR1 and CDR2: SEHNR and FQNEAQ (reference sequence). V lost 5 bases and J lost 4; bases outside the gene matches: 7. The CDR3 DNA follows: TGTGCCAGCAGCATCCCGGGACAGCCCACCGGGGAGCTGTTTTTT. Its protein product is CASSIPGQPTGELFF.